The 18 T cell receptor beta chains below were found in one sample sequenced in a study of cytomegalovirus exposure and HLA in healthy donors. Measured with immunoSEQ multiplex PCR; TCRdb has only the in-frame clones, and not every one. The sample lists around 250,000 clones, around 89% seen once, with roughly 0.4% in the top ten. The sequenced sample consisted of PBMCs. These receptors originate from a woman younger than 30 in good health and CMV-seronegative.

The chain has TRBV14 and TRBJ2-1; D is possibly TRBD1 (6 bases). There are 16 residues in the CDR3. The germline CDR1 and CDR2 sequences are SGHDN and FVKESK. V lost 4 bases to trimming and J lost 4 bases, with 17 bases between them. CDR3 amino acids: CASSPSLGAIYNEQFF. The DNA of the CDR3 is TGTGCCAGCAGCCCATCGTTGGGGGCGATATACAATGAGCAGTTCTTC.

A note on this clone: Other DNA sequences in the sample encode the same CDR3. The V call is TRBV5-1, the J call TRBJ2-5, with 7 bases aligning to TRBD1. The CDR3 runs 14 residues. Germline CDR1 and CDR2: SGHRS and YFSETQ. V dropped 3 bases and J dropped 4; count of bases not matched to a gene: 6. CDR3 loop: CASSSDRVGETQYF. The DNA of the CDR3 is TGCGCCAGCAGCTCCGACAGGGTAGGAGAGACCCAGTACTTC.

The gene calls are TRBV10-3 and TRBJ2-2, with a weak D call TRBD1 (6 bases). The germline gives CDR1 ENHRY, CDR2 SYGVKD. V was trimmed by 10 bases and J by 1 base, leaving 13 bases between them. The CDR3 spans 14 residues. The CDR3 sequence: CAKLPGQNTGELFF. CDR3 nucleotides: TGTGCCAAGCTTCCGGGACAGAACACCGGGGAGCTGTTTTTT.

The chain couples TRBV9 to TRBJ2-3; possibly TRBD2 for D (5 bases). V was pared by 0 bases and J by 6 bases, with 8 bases between. Germline V gene sequence: CDR1 SGDLS, CDR2 YYNGEE. The CDR3 has 13 amino acids. This chain's CDR3 is CASSVEGADTQYF. CDR3 DNA: TGTGCCAGCAGCGTAGAGGGAGCCGATACGCAGTATTTT.

The rearrangement uses TRBV4-1 and TRBJ1-6, with a weak D call TRBD1 (6 bases). This CDR3 has 18 amino acids. The V gene lost 8 bases and the J gene lost 6 bases, with 26 bases spanning the gap. The germline CDR1 and CDR2 sequences are MGHRA and YSYEKL. The CDR3 protein is CASERGGLRDNLNSPLHF. CDR3 coding DNA: TGCGCCAGCGAACGGGGGGGCTTACGGGACAATCTTAATTCACCCCTCCACTTT.

The chain recombines TRBV5-4 with TRBJ1-6; D might be TRBD1 (6 bases). The CDR3 loop spans 15 amino acids. CDR1 and CDR2 (germline): SGHNT, YYREEE (reference sequence). Trimming shortened V by 4 bases and J by 3 bases, and 11 bases separated the two germline ends. This CDR3 is CASSVDSGYNSPLHF. CDR3 DNA: TGTGCCAGCAGCGTGGACAGTGGCTATAATTCACCCCTCCACTTT.

The chain links TRBV6-5 to TRBJ2-3; a possible D gene is TRBD1 (5 bases). V was shortened by 6 bases and J by 0 bases, with 13 bases between the two germline ends. CDR1 is MNHEY, CDR2 SVGAGI, per germline. This CDR3 spans 15 amino acids. The CDR3 is CASSGQGTSTDTQYF. The DNA of the CDR3 is TGTGCCAGCAGCGGTCAGGGAACTAGCACAGATACGCAGTATTTT.

The chain combines TRBV4-3 with TRBJ2-1, with D perhaps TRBD2 (6 bases). Trimming removed 3 bases from V and 6 bases from J, with 15 bases in between. The germline V gene has CDR1 LGHNA and CDR2 YSLEER. This CDR3 has 15 amino acids. For the CDR3, the DNA is TGCGCCAGCAGCCAGGGGCGGGGCTCGGTCAATGAGCAGTTCTTC. The encoded protein is CASSQGRGSVNEQFF.

V is TRBV4-3 and J is TRBJ2-7; D ambiguous. The CDR3 has 13 residues. Trimming removed 0 bases from V and 2 bases from J, with 5 bases in between. The germline CDR1 and CDR2 sequences are LGHNA and YSLEER. CDR3 nucleotide sequence: TGCGCCAGCAGCCAAGATGTCACCTACGAGCAGTACTTC. As protein: CASSQDVTYEQYF.

This chain uses TRBV27 with TRBJ2-6, with TRBD1 matching 11 bases. The J segment lost 0 bases and the V segment lost 5 bases, leaving 3 bases of the junction unmatched. CDR3 length: 17 residues. Germline-derived CDR1 and CDR2 are MNHEY and SMNVEV (reference sequence). The CDR3 bases are TGTGCCAGCAGTCCGGGGACAGGGGGCTCTGGGGCCAACGTCCTGACTTTC. This sequence encodes CASSPGTGGSGANVLTF.

The V and J genes are TRBV6-1 and TRBJ2-1; D unclear. Looked up from germline, CDR1 is MNHNS and CDR2 is SASEGT. The germline V and J ends were trimmed by 5 bases and 7 bases, with 9 bases remaining between them. This CDR3 comprises 12 residues. CDR3 residues: CASSNSHNEQFF. In DNA form, the CDR3 reads TGTGCCAGCAGTAACTCCCATAATGAGCAGTTCTTC.

The chain has TRBV7-9 and TRBJ2-7; 7 bases fit TRBD1. With 5 bases clipped from V and 2 bases from J, the junction kept 12 bases outside the gene matches. The CDR3 length is 16 residues. Germline V lookup: CDR1 SEHNR, CDR2 FQNEAQ (reference sequence). In DNA form, the CDR3 reads TGTGCCAGCAGCCCGACCGACAGGGATGCGGCCTACGAGCAGTACTTC. Translating it yields CASSPTDRDAAYEQYF.

This rearrangement joins TRBV6-5 to TRBJ2-7, with 7 bases identical to TRBD2. CDR3 size: 14 residues. Trimming at V came to 4 bases and at J to 0 bases, leaving 3 bases not matched to a gene. Germline-derived CDR1 and CDR2 are MNHEY and SVGAGI. DNA of the CDR3: TGTGCCAGCAGTTGGGACTACAGCTCCTACGAGCAGTACTTC. This encodes CASSWDYSSYEQYF.

This rearrangement joins TRBV6-1 to TRBJ1-5; D gene uncertain. The CDR3 extends over 14 amino acids. The germline gives CDR1 MNHNS, CDR2 SASEGT. Between the trimmed V and J ends, which lost 0 bases and 8 bases, there was a span of 11 bases. CDR3 DNA: TGTGCCAGCAGTGAAGCTATTTCTGTCGAGCCCCAGCATTTT. Translating gives CASSEAISVEPQHF.

This rearrangement joins TRBV19 to TRBJ2-4, with D maybe TRBD1 (6 bases). Germline V lookup: CDR1 LNHDA, CDR2 SQIVND (reference sequence). This CDR3 has 15 amino acids. Deletions cut 1 base from V and 6 bases from J, with 13 bases between. The CDR3, as DNA: TGTGCCAGTAGTATAGTGTTGGGACAATCAAACATTCAGTACTTC. Protein sequence: CASSIVLGQSNIQYF.

The chain has TRBV5-1 and TRBJ2-7; 7 bases align to TRBD1. Germline CDR1 SGHRS, CDR2 YFSETQ. The CDR3 extends over 15 amino acids. Trimming took 3 bases from V and 0 from J; bases not matched to a gene: 6. The CDR3 bases are TGCGCCAGCAGCTGGGCACAGGGGCGCTCCTACGAGCAGTACTTC. It encodes CASSWAQGRSYEQYF.

The chain recombines TRBV7-2 with TRBJ1-2, with D possibly matching TRBD1 (5 bases). The V and J ends lost 7 bases and 4 bases respectively, with 19 bases between them. This CDR3 contains 15 residues. Germline CDR1 is SGHTA and CDR2 is FQGNSA. CDR3 DNA: TGTGCCAGCATCGCGGAAAGCAGGGCCAGCTATGGCTACACCTTC. Translating gives CASIAESRASYGYTF. Using reference TRBV7-2 and TRBJ1-2 for the parts outside the CDR3, the full variable domain is GAGVSQSPSNKVTEKGKDVELRCDPISGHTALYWYRQSLGQGLEFLIYFQGNSAPDKSGLPSDRFSAERTGGSVSTLTIQRTQQEDSAVYLCASIAESRASYGYTFGSGTRLTVV.

The chain combines TRBV5-1 with TRBJ2-3; D gene unclear. The ends were cut back, 0 bases at V and 0 bases at J, with 8 bases in the middle. From germline, CDR1 is SGHRS and CDR2 YFSETQ. There are 15 residues in the CDR3. This chain's CDR3 is CASSLVALSTDTQYF. As DNA, the CDR3 is TGCGCCAGCAGCTTGGTTGCCCTAAGCACAGATACGCAGTATTTT.